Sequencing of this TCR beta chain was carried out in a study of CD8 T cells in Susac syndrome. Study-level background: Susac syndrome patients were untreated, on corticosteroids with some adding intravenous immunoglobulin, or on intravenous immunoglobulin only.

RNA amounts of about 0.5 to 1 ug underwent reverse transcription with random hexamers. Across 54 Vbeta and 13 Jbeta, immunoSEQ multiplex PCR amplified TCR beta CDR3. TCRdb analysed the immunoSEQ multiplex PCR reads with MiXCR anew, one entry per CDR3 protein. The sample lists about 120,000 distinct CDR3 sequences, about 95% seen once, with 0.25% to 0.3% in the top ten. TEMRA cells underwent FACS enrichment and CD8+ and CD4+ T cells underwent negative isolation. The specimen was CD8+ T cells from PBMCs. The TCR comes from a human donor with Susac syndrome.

The CDR3 is CASRGAGGRETQYF. The CDR3 DNA is TGTGCCAGCAGGGGAGCGGGGGGGCGGGAGACCCAGTACTTC. This chain connects TRBV12-3 or TRBV12-4 to TRBJ2-5; 10 bases align to TRBD2. The CDR3 is 14 amino acids. Trimming cost V 6 bases and J 5 bases; bases outside gene matches: 6.